A single sample gave rise to the 25 T cell receptor beta chains below, sequenced in a study of T cell responses to AZD1222 COVID-19 vaccine. Generated by immunoSEQ multiplex PCR, the TCRdb table keeps only in-frame clones and is missing some. Of just over 80,000 clones listed, 80% to 90% are singletons. This specimen was peripheral blood, taken on day 0 of AZD1222 vaccination. Receptors originate from an adult in good health.

The chain uses TRBV24-1 and TRBJ2-3, with 10 bases identical to TRBD1. V dropped 7 bases and J dropped 1; count of bases not matched to a gene: 1. CDR3 size: 14 residues. Per germline, CDR1 KGHDR and CDR2 SFDVKD. Here the CDR3 reads CATRGTGGTDTQYF. The CDR3 coding sequence is TGTGCCACCAGGGGGACAGGGGGCACAGATACGCAGTATTTT.

The V gene is TRBV7-2, the J gene TRBJ1-5; the D gene is possibly TRBD1 (5 bases). CDR1 is SGHTA, CDR2 FQGNSA, per germline. This CDR3 has 15 amino acids. Trimming left V 0 bases short and J 6 bases short, with 12 bases between. The CDR3 is CASSLAPAGGQPQHF. For the CDR3, the DNA is TGTGCCAGCAGCTTAGCCCCTGCCGGGGGTCAGCCCCAGCATTTT.

The rearrangement joins TRBV7-9 to TRBJ2-5; D is ambiguous. The germline gives CDR1 SEHNR, CDR2 FQNEAQ (reference sequence). Trimming pared 4 bases from V and 5 bases from J, leaving 11 bases between. This CDR3 has 13 amino acids. For the CDR3, the DNA is TGTGCCAGCAGCTCGGACCCTTTCGAGACCCAGTACTTC. It specifies CASSSDPFETQYF.

The sample holds a few counts of this clone. The rearrangement links TRBV7-9 to TRBJ1-4; TRBD1 might be the D (6 bases). CDR1 and CDR2 (germline): SEHNR, FQNEAQ (reference sequence). The ends were cut back, 4 bases at V and 8 bases at J, with 14 bases in the middle. The CDR3 has 14 residues. The CDR3 loop reads CASSYGQIGEKLFF. CDR3 nucleotide sequence: TGTGCCAGCAGCTACGGACAGATCGGCGAAAAACTGTTTTTT.

The chain recombines TRBV7-9 with TRBJ2-2, with unresolved D. This CDR3 contains 16 residues. V was pared by 5 bases and J by 2 bases, with 15 bases between. From germline, CDR1 is SEHNR and CDR2 FQNEAQ (reference sequence). The CDR3 DNA reads TGTGCCAGCAGCCCCACTGGGCTGGGTAACACCGGGGAGCTGTTTTTT. It codes for CASSPTGLGNTGELFF. The full variable domain, rest sourced from reference TRBV7-9 and TRBJ2-2, is DTGVSQNPRHKITKRGQNVTFRCDPISEHNRLYWYRQTLGQGPEFLTYFQNEAQLEKSRLLSDRFSAERPKGSFSTLEIQRTEQGDSAMYLCASSPTGLGNTGELFFGEGSRLTVL.

The rearrangement joins TRBV5-8 to TRBJ1-5; TRBD1 might be the D (5 bases). The CDR3 covers 15 residues. Germline V gene lookup returns CDR1 SGHTS and CDR2 YDEGEE. V lost 1 base to trimming and J lost 5 bases, with 13 bases between them. For the CDR3, the DNA is TGTGCCAGCAGCTTGCAGGGATATGTTGATCAGCCCCAGCATTTT. This gives the protein CASSLQGYVDQPQHF. The whole variable domain, filled in from reference TRBV5-8 and TRBJ1-5, reads EAGVTQSPTHLIKTRGQQATLRCSPISGHTSVYWYQQALGLGLQFLLWYDEGEERNRGNFPPRFSGRQFPNYSSELNVNALELEDSALYLCASSLQGYVDQPQHFGDGTRLSIL.

This chain joins TRBV4-1 and TRBJ1-1; 7 bases map to TRBD1. J was trimmed by 0 bases and V by 3 bases; bases with no gene match: 10. CDR1 and CDR2 from the germline V gene are MGHRA and YSYEKL. The CDR3 is made up of 17 amino acids. This CDR3 reads CASSHPSGRGVNTEAFF. CDR3 nucleotides: TGCGCCAGCAGCCACCCCAGTGGCAGGGGGGTGAACACTGAAGCTTTCTTT.

The chain recombines TRBV28 with TRBJ1-1, with 9 nucleotides matching TRBD1. Germline values: CDR1 MDHEN, CDR2 SYDVKM. With V trimmed by 5 bases and J by 6 bases, 7 bases remained unmatched. The CDR3 spans 14 residues. This CDR3 reads CASSTLQGAPEAFF. The CDR3 nucleotides are TGTGCCAGCAGTACCTTACAGGGGGCCCCTGAAGCTTTCTTT.

This chain links TRBV12-5 with TRBJ2-5; the match to TRBD1 covers 8 bases. Trimming removed 9 bases from V and 5 bases from J; junction bases left unmatched: 8. Germline V gives CDR1 LGHNT, CDR2 FRNRAP. The length of the CDR3 is 13 residues. The CDR3 protein is CASRGPSLETQYF. The DNA for the CDR3 is TGTGCTAGCAGGGGGCCGTCACTGGAGACCCAGTACTTC.

V gene TRBV11-3 combines with J gene TRBJ2-1, with D possibly being TRBD2 (6 bases). Germline loops: CDR1 SGHNT, CDR2 YENEEA. V gave up 5 bases and J gave up 4 bases, with 15 bases separating them. This CDR3 is 15 amino acids long. CDR3 nucleotide sequence: TGTGCCAGCAGCCATTCCCGGGGGTATTACAATGAGCAGTTCTTC. It translates to CASSHSRGYYNEQFF.

The chain recombines TRBV7-6 with TRBJ2-1; tentatively, D is TRBD2 (7 bases). V was trimmed by 1 base and J by 9 bases, leaving 16 bases between them. Per the germline V gene, CDR1 is SGHVS and CDR2 is FNYEAQ. This CDR3 is built from 15 residues. CDR3 bases: TGTGCCAGCAGCTTAGTGGTCAGGGGAGGGAGTGAGCAGTTCTTC. Amino acids: CASSLVVRGGSEQFF. Full variable domain (remainder filled in from reference TRBV7-6 and TRBJ2-1): GAGVSQSPRYKVTKRGQDVALRCDPISGHVSLYWYRQALGQGPEFLTYFNYEAQQDKSGLPNDRFSAERPEGSISTLTIQRTEQRDSAMYRCASSLVVRGGSEQFFGPGTRLTVL.

As DNA, the CDR3 is TGTGCCAGCTCCCCCGGACAGGAAGGAGGCTACACCTTC. Residues: CASSPGQEGGYTF. The J gene is TRBJ1-2, the V gene TRBV18, with 7 bases identical to TRBD1. J was trimmed by 8 bases and V by 6 bases; bases with no gene match: 9. Germline CDR1 reads KGHSH; CDR2 reads LQKENI. CDR3 length equals 13 residues.

The J gene is TRBJ2-2, the V gene TRBV6-5; D is perhaps TRBD1 (6 bases). Germline loops: CDR1 MNHEY, CDR2 SVGAGI. CDR3 size: 12 residues. Trimming shortened V by 7 bases and J by 6 bases, and 9 bases separated the two germline ends. CDR3 bases: TGTGCCAGCAAGACAGGTCCCGGGGAGCTGTTTTTT. As protein: CASKTGPGELFF.

CDR3 nucleotides: TGTGCCAGCAAAACAGGGGGCTGGTACGAGCAGTACTTC. This codes for CASKTGGWYEQYF. The chain joins TRBV5-6 to TRBJ2-7; TRBD1 matches 9 bases. Losses at the gene ends were 6 bases for V and 4 bases for J; bases not matched to a gene: 5. Germline-derived CDR1 and CDR2 are SGHDT and YYEEEE. This CDR3 region has 13 residues. The whole variable domain, remainder taken from reference TRBV5-6 and TRBJ2-7, is DAGVTQSPTHLIKTRGQQVTLRCSPKSGHDTVSWYQQALGQGPQFIFQYYEEEERQRGNFPDRFSGHQFPNYSSELNVNALLLGDSALYLCASKTGGWYEQYFGPGTRLTVT.

The rearrangement links TRBV3-1 (or the pseudogene TRBV3-2) to TRBJ1-2, with 8 bases lining up with TRBD1. The J segment lost 7 bases and the V segment lost 3 bases, leaving 4 bases of the junction unmatched. Germline V gives CDR1 LGHDT, CDR2 YNNKEL (reference sequence). CDR3 length equals 13 residues. CDR3 in amino acids: CASSHGQGSGYTF. CDR3 in DNA: TGTGCCAGCAGCCATGGACAGGGCTCTGGCTACACCTTC.

J is TRBJ2-1 and V is TRBV6-5; 11 bases line up with TRBD2. J was trimmed by 4 bases and V by 7 bases; bases with no gene match: 6. This CDR3 is built from 15 residues. Looked up from germline, CDR1 is MNHEY and CDR2 is SVGAGI. CDR3 coding DNA: TGTGCCAGCATTAAACTAGCGGGAGATTACAATGAGCAGTTCTTC. This translates into CASIKLAGDYNEQFF.

This clone is labeled medium-sized (0.01 to 0.1%). This chain uses TRBV30 with TRBJ1-4; D call uncertain. Germline V gene lookup returns CDR1 GTSNPN and CDR2 SVGIG (reference sequence). Trimming shortened V by 2 bases and J by 8 bases, and 3 bases separated the two germline ends. This CDR3 has 10 amino acids. CDR3 DNA sequence: TGTGCCTGGAGTAGGGAAAAACTGTTTTTT. Residues: CAWSREKLFF. The complete variable domain, with remaining parts taken from reference TRBV30 and TRBJ1-4, reads SQTIHQWPATLVQPVGSPLSLECTVEGTSNPNLYWYRQAAGRGLQLLFYSVGIGQISSEVPQNLSASRPQDRQFILSSKKLLLSDSGFYLCAWSREKLFFGSGTQLSVL.

This chain connects TRBV5-1 to TRBJ2-5; TRBD2 matches 13 bases. After removal of 2 bases from V and 4 bases from J, the junction contained 5 bases not matched to a gene. Looked up from germline, CDR1 is SGHRS and CDR2 is YFSETQ. This CDR3 region has 16 residues. The CDR3 region is CASSFTSGGASETQYF. CDR3 bases: TGCGCCAGCAGCTTTACTAGCGGGGGGGCTTCAGAGACCCAGTACTTC.

The V gene is TRBV7-2, the J gene TRBJ1-2, with D perhaps TRBD1 (6 bases). The CDR3 consists of 16 residues. V was clipped by 5 bases and J by 2 bases, with 18 bases between them. CDR1 is SGHTA, CDR2 FQGNSA, per germline. CDR3 sequence reads: CASSPVVGQTNYGYTF. DNA for the CDR3: TGTGCCAGCAGCCCGGTCGTCGGACAGACCAACTATGGCTACACCTTC.

The gene calls are TRBV30 and TRBJ1-5; unclear D gene. V dropped 0 bases and J dropped 3 bases, with 6 bases sitting between them. The CDR3 runs to 13 residues. Germline CDR1 is GTSNPN and CDR2 is SVGIG (reference sequence). CDR3 bases: TGTGCCTGGAGTGTGGGCCCCAATCAGCCCCAGCATTTT. Translation: CAWSVGPNQPQHF.

The chain links TRBV10-2 to TRBJ1-5; D not certain. Trimming cost V 3 bases and J 0 bases, with 6 bases left between them. This CDR3 has 14 amino acids. Germline V gene sequence: CDR1 WSHSY, CDR2 SAAADI. CDR3 residues: CASSDSNSNQPQHF. In nucleotides, the CDR3 is TGCGCCAGCAGTGACAGCAATAGCAATCAGCCCCAGCATTTT.

The chain carries TRBV30 and TRBJ1-5, with a possible D match to TRBD1 (5 bases). Germline lookup yields CDR1 GTSNPN and CDR2 SVGIG (reference sequence). The CDR3 contains 14 residues. Trimming left V 0 bases short and J 1 base short, with 7 bases between. Written as DNA, the CDR3 is TGTGCCTGGAGTGTTGGGGCCAGCAATCAGCCCCAGCATTTT. Translated, it gives CAWSVGASNQPQHF.

The rearrangement joins TRBV19 to TRBJ1-1; 9 bases agree with TRBD1. This CDR3 spans 14 amino acids. Trimming removed 6 bases from V and 3 bases from J; junction bases left unmatched: 5. The V gene's germline CDR1 is LNHDA and CDR2 SQIVND (reference sequence). CDR3 bases: TGTGCCAGTAGCCTACAGGGGGCATACACTGAAGCTTTCTTT. Its protein product is CASSLQGAYTEAFF.

The chain recombines TRBV27 with TRBJ2-7; TRBD1 agrees at 9 bases. This CDR3 region has 14 residues. CDR1 MNHEY and CDR2 SMNVEV come from the germline V gene (reference sequence). The ends lost 3 bases at V and 3 bases at J; junction bases unmatched: 3. The CDR3 is CASSLGQGFYEQYF. Written as DNA, the CDR3 is TGTGCCAGCAGTTTGGGACAGGGATTCTACGAGCAGTACTTC.

The genes are TRBV4-3 and TRBJ1-3, with D possibly being TRBD1 (6 bases). Between the trimmed V and J ends, which lost 1 base and 1 base, there was a span of 8 bases. The CDR3 covers 15 residues. CDR1 LGHNA and CDR2 YSLEER come from the germline V gene. The DNA of the CDR3 is TGCGCCAGCAGCCAAGCCGGGACATCTGGAAACACCATATATTTT. Its translation is CASSQAGTSGNTIYF.